Listed here are 21 T cell receptor beta chains from one sample, sequenced in a study of T cell repertoires in cytomegalovirus infection. Their specific antigens are unknown. MiXCR was run by TCRdb on the reads, yielding one entry per CDR3 protein. Of around 200,000 distinct CDR3 sequences listed, around 40% are singletons. The input for sequencing was CD8+ T cells from cultured PBMCs, taken from culture after CMV antigen stimulation. These receptors were collected from a human donor in good health (CMV status not recorded). Some clones in this sample may be carry-over from other donors' samples.

This clonotype showed up just a few times. The chain has TRBV7-6 and TRBJ2-1; 7 bases fit TRBD2. Germline V gives CDR1 SGHVS, CDR2 FNYEAQ. The V gene end was trimmed by 4 bases and the J gene end by 0 bases; junction bases not matched to a gene: 3. The CDR3 sequence is 15 residues long. CDR3 coding DNA: TGTGCCAGCAGCTGGACGGGGGGCTCCTACAATGAGCAGTTCTTC. Protein product: CASSWTGGSYNEQFF.

This clonotype was observed a handful of times. The chain carries TRBV7-2 and TRBJ2-3; no clear D gene. The CDR3 spans 16 residues. Trimming took off 4 bases at V and 0 bases at J, with 14 bases between the two ends. Germline CDR1 reads SGHTA; CDR2 reads FQGNSA. CDR3 residues: CASSYNHPSSTDTQYF. The CDR3 nucleotides read TGTGCCAGCAGCTACAACCACCCGTCTAGCACAGATACGCAGTATTTT.

This clonotype was picked up a small number of times. This CDR3 is CASSSGSAQETQYF. CDR3 bases: TGTGCCAGCAGTTCCGGGTCAGCCCAAGAGACCCAGTACTTC. The chain couples TRBV12-3 or TRBV12-4 to TRBJ2-5; no definite D call. Trimming removed 4 bases from V and 1 base from J, with 10 bases in between. CDR3 size: 14 residues.

This clonotype was picked up a small number of times. The J gene is TRBJ2-7, the V gene TRBV19, with 12 bases that match TRBD2. The CDR3 consists of 18 residues. J was trimmed by 4 bases and V by 1 base; bases with no gene match: 11. Germline V gene lookup returns CDR1 LNHDA and CDR2 SQIVND (reference sequence). CDR3 sequence reads: CASSIAPPRLAGVYEQYF. The CDR3 nucleotides read TGTGCCAGTAGTATAGCCCCCCCTCGACTAGCGGGAGTTTACGAGCAGTACTTC.

The chain employs TRBV11-1 and TRBJ2-1, with TRBD1 as a possible D gene (6 bases). The CDR3 runs to 16 residues. V lost 5 bases, J lost 1 base, and 15 bases lay in between. Germline V lookup: CDR1 SGHAT, CDR2 FQDESV (reference sequence). The CDR3 loop reads CASSPTEGQSYNEQFF. The CDR3 DNA reads as TGTGCCAGCAGCCCCACCGAGGGACAATCCTACAATGAGCAGTTCTTC.

The V and J genes are TRBV6-1 and TRBJ2-2; D remains unclear. With 5 bases removed from V and 5 bases from J, the gap between germline ends came to 15 bases. Germline loops: CDR1 MNHNS, CDR2 SASEGT. The CDR3 sequence is 15 residues long. CDR3 loop: CASSYVAQVTGELFF. The CDR3 nucleotides read TGTGCCAGCAGTTACGTCGCTCAGGTGACCGGGGAGCTGTTTTTT.

The rearrangement links TRBV12-3 or TRBV12-4 to TRBJ2-1; TRBD2 matches 8 bases. CDR3 length: 15 amino acids. The V and J ends lost 8 bases and 0 bases, in that order; junction bases with no gene match: 6. Here the CDR3 reads CASEAGTSSYNEQFF. CDR3 DNA: TGTGCCAGCGAAGCAGGGACTAGCTCCTACAATGAGCAGTTCTTC.

The chain carries TRBV7-9 and TRBJ1-2; D possibly corresponds to TRBD1 (5 bases). The CDR3 is 13 amino acids. CDR1 and CDR2 (germline): SEHNR, FQNEAQ (reference sequence). V lost 5 bases, J lost 2 bases, and 9 bases lay in between. CDR3 bases: TGTGCCAGCAGCCCGGACAACAACTATGGCTACACCTTC. Protein product: CASSPDNNYGYTF.

This clonotype came up a few times. The rearrangement joins TRBV7-3 to TRBJ2-7; D tentatively reads TRBD1 or TRBD2 (7 bases each). The V end lost 5 bases, the J end lost 5 bases, and 16 bases lay between the germline ends. Looked up from germline, CDR1 is SGHTA and CDR2 is FQGTGA. CDR3 length: 14 amino acids. The CDR3 region has the DNA TGTGCCAGCAGCCAGGGGGGGGGCCTCGACGAGCAGTACTTC. Its translation is CASSQGGGLDEQYF. Full variable domain (remainder filled in from reference TRBV7-3 and TRBJ2-7): GAGVSQTPSNKVTEKGKYVELRCDPISGHTALYWYRQSLGQGPEFLIYFQGTGAADDSGLPNDRFFAVRPEGSVSTLKIQRTERGDSAVYLCASSQGGGLDEQYFGPGTRLTVT.

Only a few counts were recorded for this clonotype. The chain couples TRBV10-2 to TRBJ2-3; no definite D call. With 4 bases removed from V and 1 base from J, the gap between germline ends came to 18 bases. Germline-derived CDR1 and CDR2 are WSHSY and SAAADI. This CDR3 contains 17 residues. CDR3 nucleotides: TGCGCCAGCAGTGTTCCGGACGGAGCTGGCGGCACAGATACGCAGTATTTT. Residues: CASSVPDGAGGTDTQYF.

This chain connects TRBV13 to TRBJ1-3, with D uncertain. This CDR3 comprises 15 residues. Trimming stripped 6 bases from V and 0 bases from J, with 12 bases between. The germline V gene has CDR1 PRHDT and CDR2 FYEKMQ (reference sequence). Written as DNA, the CDR3 is TGTGCCAGCAGGGGAGACCTACTCTCTGGAAACACCATATATTTT. Its protein product is CASRGDLLSGNTIYF.

CDR3 loop: CASSQVSGDTGTGTYF. The CDR3 coding sequence is TGCGCCAGCAGCCAAGTTTCAGGAGATACCGGGACAGGGACGTATTTT. The V gene is TRBV4-1, the J gene TRBJ2-3; 9 bases are shared with TRBD1. This CDR3 is built from 16 residues. After removal of 1 base from V and 14 bases from J, the junction contained 16 bases not matched to a gene. Germline V CDR1 and CDR2: MGHRA, YSYEKL.

The chain employs TRBV28 and TRBJ2-7, with 7 nucleotides matching TRBD1. Germline CDR1 MDHEN, CDR2 SYDVKM. V was clipped by 4 bases and J by 7 bases; unmatched bases: 10. The CDR3 length is 14 residues. CDR3 in DNA: TGTGCCAGCAGTTCCGACAGGGTCCGAGGGGAGCAGTACTTC. Its protein is CASSSDRVRGEQYF.

This clonotype was found a few times. The chain couples TRBV19 to TRBJ1-5, with TRBD1 identical over 8 bases. V lost 5 bases to trimming and J lost 2 bases; unmatched junction nucleotides: 8. CDR3 size: 16 residues. CDR1 is LNHDA and CDR2 is SQIVND in the germline V gene (reference sequence). CDR3 region: CASSDPETGGNQPQHF. CDR3 DNA: TGTGCCAGTAGTGACCCCGAGACAGGGGGCAATCAGCCCCAGCATTTT.

The chain has TRBV7-6 and TRBJ2-7; D might be TRBD1 (6 bases). The V end lost 9 bases, the J end lost 6 bases, and 12 bases lay between the germline ends. The CDR3 totals 11 residues. Germline loops: CDR1 SGHVS, CDR2 FNYEAQ. As DNA, the CDR3 is TGTGCCAGTGGGGGCTCCGGCGAGCAGTACTTC. Translating gives CASGGSGEQYF.

This clonotype showed up just a few times. The chain couples TRBV6-1 to TRBJ1-2, with a weak D call TRBD1 (5 bases). Germline values: CDR1 MNHNS, CDR2 SASEGT. Deletions cut 5 bases from V and 8 bases from J, with 15 bases between. The CDR3 is 13 residues long. The DNA of the CDR3 is TGTGCCAGCAGTTCGGGACCAGGGCTAGGCTACACCTTC. Translating it yields CASSSGPGLGYTF.

This chain connects TRBV28 to TRBJ1-1; D possibly corresponds to TRBD1 (5 bases). V lost 6 bases and J 3 bases, leaving 17 bases between the germline ends. Germline V gives CDR1 MDHEN, CDR2 SYDVKM. The CDR3 runs to 15 residues. CDR3 region: CASSRQGRVDTEAFF. The CDR3 coding sequence is TGTGCCAGCAGCCGTCAGGGCAGGGTGGACACTGAAGCTTTCTTT.

This clonotype was observed many times. V usage is TRBV7-6 and J usage is TRBJ2-7; a weak D match, TRBD2 (6 bases). Germline V gene sequence: CDR1 SGHVS, CDR2 FNYEAQ. The CDR3 runs to 16 residues. V gave up 5 bases and J gave up 0 bases, with 17 bases separating them. CDR3 amino acids: CASSPRDSEVSYEQYF. Written as DNA, the CDR3 is TGTGCCAGCAGCCCTAGGGACTCAGAGGTCTCCTACGAGCAGTACTTC.

The chain combines TRBV11-2 with TRBJ2-7; D unresolved. Germline V gene data show CDR1 as SGHAT and CDR2 as FQNNGV. Trimming left V 1 base short and J 7 bases short, with 8 bases between. This CDR3 has 12 residues. The CDR3 sequence: CASSLVSSEQYF. CDR3 sequence (DNA): TGTGCCAGCAGCTTAGTATCTTCGGAGCAGTACTTC.

The genes are TRBV27 and TRBJ2-7; TRBD1 agrees at 8 bases. This CDR3 spans 14 amino acids. Trimming at V came to 5 bases and at J to 6 bases, leaving 9 bases not matched to a gene. Germline CDR1 is MNHEY and CDR2 is SMNVEV (reference sequence). The CDR3 coding sequence is TGTGCCAGCAGTCCAAGGACAGGGATAAGCGAGCAGTACTTC. Translating gives CASSPRTGISEQYF.

This chain connects TRBV7-9 to TRBJ2-3; D remains unclear. Trimming removed 4 bases at V and 4 bases at J, with 6 bases between. Germline V gene lookup returns CDR1 SEHNR and CDR2 FQNEAQ (reference sequence). CDR3 length equals 12 residues. The CDR3 loop reads CASSSGPDTQYF. The CDR3 DNA reads as TGTGCCAGCAGCTCGGGCCCAGATACGCAGTATTTT. Filled out from reference TRBV7-9 and TRBJ2-3, the complete variable domain reads DTGVSQNPRHKITKRGQNVTFRCDPISEHNRLYWYRQTLGQGPEFLTYFQNEAQLEKSRLLSDRFSAERPKGSFSTLEIQRTEQGDSAMYLCASSSGPDTQYFGPGTRLTVL.